The rows below give T cell receptor beta chains drawn from one sample of a study of T cells in localized non-small cell lung cancer. Assay: immunoSEQ multiplex PCR; the TCRdb copy retains only in-frame clones and omits some. Among under 35,000 clones listed, around 80% were seen once. The sample was peripheral blood, taken before any cancer treatment. All receptors come from a male donor at least 60 years old with stage II squamous cell lung carcinoma. Each CDR3 is given with its conserved first and last residue. D genes are given only for firm matches. For some rows the clone size is stated as once, few or many, or as a class when expanded; others skip it.

NA	TRBV18	NA	TRBJ1-2	TGTGCCAGCTCACCCAACACCCGGGGCTACACCTTC	CASSPNTRGYTF
once	TRBV19	NA	TRBJ1-2	TGTGCCAGTTCTCGGCCCGGGGCAGGACTTAACTATGGCTACACCTTC	CASSRPGAGLNYGYTF
NA	TRBV5-1	NA	TRBJ2-7	TGCGCCAGCAGCTTGGTACCAGGGGGGTCCTACGAGCAGTACTTC	CASSLVPGGSYEQYF
NA	TRBV9	NA	TRBJ2-2	TGTGCCAGCAGCGTAGAAACAGGTGGCGGCGGGGAGCTGTTTTTT	CASSVETGGGGELFF
NA	TRBV6-1	NA	TRBJ1-2	TGTGCCAGCACACATACCAGTCATGGCTACACCTTC	CASTHTSHGYTF
few	TRBV6-5	NA	TRBJ2-1	TGTGCCAGCAGTTACTCGGGGGACTACAATGAGCAGTTCTTC	CASSYSGDYNEQFF
NA	TRBV5-1	NA	TRBJ1-1	TGCGCCAGCAAGGGAGGGTCTTCGAACACTGAAGCTTTCTTT	CASKGGSSNTEAFF
once	TRBV5-8	TRBD2	TRBJ2-7	TGTGCCAGCAGCTTCCGGGGGGGCGGCGAGCAGTACTTC	CASSFRGGGEQYF
NA	TRBV2	TRBD2	TRBJ2-6	TGTGCCAGCAGTGAAGGACTAGCGGAGATCTCTGGGGCCAACGTCCTGACTTTC	CASSEGLAEISGANVLTF
NA	TRBV27	TRBD1	TRBJ2-7	TGTGCCAGCAGCGACAGGGGCTACGAGCAGTACTTC	CASSDRGYEQYF
NA	TRBV9	NA	TRBJ2-1	TGTGCCAGCAGCGTAGGCGTGGGGGCTGGCAATGAGCAGTTCTTC	CASSVGVGAGNEQFF
many	TRBV2	TRBD1	TRBJ1-2	TGTGCCAGCAGGGCGGGACAGTTGAACTATGGCTACACCTTC	CASRAGQLNYGYTF
few	TRBV5-6	NA	TRBJ1-5	TGTGCCAGCAGCTTGGGGAATCAGCCCCAGCATTTT	CASSLGNQPQHF
NA	TRBV30	TRBD1	TRBJ1-6	TGTGCCTGGAGGGACAGGCCCGCTTTTAATTCACCCCTCCACTTT	CAWRDRPAFNSPLHF
NA	TRBV5-1	TRBD2	TRBJ2-5	TGCGCCAGCAGCTTGAAGCTAGCGGGGCCAGAGACCCAGTACTTC	CASSLKLAGPETQYF
NA	TRBV5-4	TRBD2	TRBJ2-3	TGTGCCAGCAGCTTGGCTAGCGGGAGTAGCCCCTCAGATACGCAGTATTTT	CASSLASGSSPSDTQYF
NA	TRBV23-1	TRBD2	TRBJ2-2	TGCGCCAGCAGTCAATCTAAGCGGGAGGGCCTGAGTACCGGGGAGCTGTTTTTT	CASSQSKREGLSTGELFF
NA	TRBV2	NA	TRBJ2-7	TGTGCCAGCAGTGAAGAGTCGGCAGGGGTCGGGACCTACGAGCAGTACTTC	CASSEESAGVGTYEQYF